These T cell receptor beta chains were read from a single sample in a study of cytotoxic CD8 clonotypes in ibrutinib-treated CLL. The method was immunoSEQ multiplex PCR; TCRdb's version includes in-frame clones alone and lacks a portion of them. The data show roughly 200,000 clones, more than 65% seen once. Sequences were derived from PBMCs, sampled after 12 months of ibrutinib treatment. Every receptor here comes from a human donor with chronic lymphocytic leukemia. Both conserved end residues are part of each CDR3. The D gene is left open where the match is weak. Expanded clones are given a class, and other clones once, few, many or no size at all.

v_gene	j_gene	d_gene	abundance	CDR3nt	CDR3aa
TRBV6-5	TRBJ2-1	.	.	TGTGCCAGCAGTTACGACGTGGTGACGCCTCCCGTCTTC	CASSYDVVTPPVF
TRBV30	TRBJ1-1	.	.	TGTGCCTGGACAGCGGTGAACACTGAAGCTTTCTTT	CAWTAVNTEAFF
TRBV2	TRBJ2-7	TRBD1	few	TGTGCCAGCAGACAGGGGGCCTACGAGCAGTACTTC	CASRQGAYEQYF
TRBV6-5	TRBJ1-1	.	.	TGTGCCAGCAGTTACCGTTCGGGAATGGGCACTGAAGCTTTCTTT	CASSYRSGMGTEAFF
TRBV27	TRBJ2-7	TRBD1	once	TGTGCCAGCAGCCTGGGACGGACAGGGTATTCCTACGAGCAGTACTTC	CASSLGRTGYSYEQYF
TRBV6-5	TRBJ2-7	.	.	TGTGCCAGCAGAAACCACAGGGCGAGCTCCTACGAGCAGTACTTC	CASRNHRASSYEQYF
TRBV29-1	TRBJ1-2	.	.	TGCAGCGTTTTGACAGGAAACTATGGCTACACCTTC	CSVLTGNYGYTF
TRBV23-1	TRBJ2-7	.	.	TGCGCCAGCAAGGTGGAGAGCTCCTACGAGCAGTACTTC	CASKVESSYEQYF
TRBV5-6	TRBJ1-2	.	.	TGTGCCAGCAGCCCGGTGGTTTGGGGGGCCCTGAACTATGGCTACACCTTC	CASSPVVWGALNYGYTF
TRBV2	TRBJ1-2	.	.	TGTGCCAGCAGTGTGGGGGGTCGCTACACCTTC	CASSVGGRYTF
TRBV5-1	TRBJ2-7	TRBD1	.	TGCGCCAGCAGCCGTGGACAGGGAAATACTCTTTCCTACGAGCAGTACTTC	CASSRGQGNTLSYEQYF
TRBV10-3	TRBJ1-1	.	.	TGTGCCATCCGGACAACAGCTATGAACACTGAAGCTTTCTTT	CAIRTTAMNTEAFF
TRBV6-5	TRBJ1-2	.	.	TGTGCCAGCAGTTACAGGGCCGGCTACACCTTC	CASSYRAGYTF
TRBV29-1	TRBJ1-5	TRBD1	.	TGCAGCGTGGTCACGACCGGGACAGGAGGCAATCAGCCCCAGCATTTT	CSVVTTGTGGNQPQHF
TRBV27	TRBJ2-7	.	.	TGTGCCAGTAGCCACACTCAGATATCGACCTACGAGCAGTACTTC	CASSHTQISTYEQYF
TRBV9	TRBJ2-3	TRBD2	.	TGTGCCAGCAGCGTGACGACTAGCGGGAGGACAGGAGATACGCAGTATTTT	CASSVTTSGRTGDTQYF
TRBV7-3	TRBJ1-1	.	few	TGTGCCAGCAGCCTGGGCCCCACTCTGAACACTGAAGCTTTCTTT	CASSLGPTLNTEAFF
TRBV29-1	TRBJ1-2	.	.	TGCAGCGTAAGAGGAGGCGATTATGGCTACACCTTC	CSVRGGDYGYTF
TRBV10-1	TRBJ2-7	TRBD2	once	TGCGCCAGCAGTAAAAGCGGGAGGGCCTCCTACGAGCAGTACTTC	CASSKSGRASYEQYF
TRBV4-1	TRBJ1-5	.	.	TGCGCCAGCAGCCAAGGGGACAATAGCAATCAGCCCCAGCATTTT	CASSQGDNSNQPQHF
TRBV18	TRBJ1-1	.	.	TGTGCCAGCTCACCAAAGTCTATCAGGGAAGCTTTCTTT	CASSPKSIREAFF
TRBV30	TRBJ1-1	.	.	TGTGCCTGGAGGGCCTCATCAGAAGCTTTCTTT	CAWRASSEAFF
TRBV5-1	TRBJ2-5	.	few	TGCGCCAGCAGCTTGGGGGTCTCGGAGACCCAGTACTTC	CASSLGVSETQYF
TRBV30	TRBJ1-6	.	.	TGTGCCTGGATCAGTCAGGGTAATTCACCCCTCCACTTT	CAWISQGNSPLHF
TRBV11-2	TRBJ1-2	.	.	TGTGCCAGCAGGGGGGACAAGGTTGACTATGGCTACACCTTC	CASRGDKVDYGYTF
TRBV7-9	TRBJ1-5	.	few	TGTGCCAGCAGCTTACACTACGGGCCAATCTTGCCCCAGCATTTT	CASSLHYGPILPQHF
TRBV5-1	TRBJ2-3	.	many	TGCGCCAGCAGCTTGTTGGGTCATGACACAGATACGCAGTATTTT	CASSLLGHDTDTQYF
TRBV28	TRBJ2-2	.	.	TGTGCCAGCAGTTCGGTTCCAGGGTACGGCACCGGGGAGCTGTTTTTT	CASSSVPGYGTGELFF
TRBV18	TRBJ1-4	.	.	TGTGCCAGCTCACCACAAGAGACAGAAAAACTGTTTTTT	CASSPQETEKLFF
TRBV6-1	TRBJ2-5	.	once	TGTGCCAGCAGTGTTCGGCCGGAGACCCAGTACTTC	CASSVRPETQYF
TRBV6-4	TRBJ1-1	.	.	TGTGCCAGCAGTGTTGGTCCGGGAATGAACACTGAAGCTTTCTTT	CASSVGPGMNTEAFF
TRBV30	TRBJ1-5	.	.	TGTGCCTGGAGTGTTAAACGGTATCAGCCCCAGCATTTT	CAWSVKRYQPQHF
TRBV10-3	TRBJ2-1	TRBD2	.	TGTGCCATCAGTCGGGAGGGGTACAATGAGCAGTTCTTC	CAISREGYNEQFF
TRBV7-9	TRBJ2-5	.	.	TGTGCCAGCAGCTTCACAGGGTTCACACAAGAGACCCAGTACTTC	CASSFTGFTQETQYF
TRBV29-1	TRBJ1-2	.	.	TGCAGCGTTGAGGGTCCTTTCACCTTC	CSVEGPFTF
TRBV6-5	TRBJ2-3	TRBD2	.	TGTGCCAGCAGTTCCCCGGGGGGAGGGTCAGATACGCAGTATTTT	CASSSPGGGSDTQYF
TRBV5-1	TRBJ2-4	TRBD1	.	TGCGCCAGCAGCACTGGCTCGACAGGGGGAAGTACGATTCAGTACTTC	CASSTGSTGGSTIQYF
TRBV5-1	TRBJ2-7	.	.	TGCGCCAGCAGCTTGGTTTATGGGGATTCCTACGAGCAGTACTTC	CASSLVYGDSYEQYF
TRBV28	TRBJ2-7	.	.	TGTGCCAGCAGTCCACGGGGGGCGGGCGAGCAGTACTTC	CASSPRGAGEQYF
TRBV7-2	TRBJ1-5	.	.	TGTGCCAGCAGCTCCCCCTCCGGGACGGTGACCTATAGCAATCAGCCCCAGCATTTT	CASSSPSGTVTYSNQPQHF
TRBV18	TRBJ1-4	TRBD1	.	TGTGCCAGCTCACCAACAGGGGTTACTAATGAAAAACTGTTTTTT	CASSPTGVTNEKLFF
TRBV29-1	TRBJ2-2	.	.	TGCAGCGTTGAAGAGCTATCGGGCAGCTACACCGGGGAGCTGTTTTTT	CSVEELSGSYTGELFF
TRBV2	TRBJ1-2	.	.	TGTGCCAGCAGTGTCTACGGCTATGGCTACACCTTC	CASSVYGYGYTF
TRBV6-5	TRBJ1-5	.	few	TGTGCCAGCAGTTACTCGTGGAGCGATAATCAGCCCCAGCATTTT	CASSYSWSDNQPQHF
TRBV5-1	TRBJ2-7	.	.	TGCGCCAGCAGCTTGACCTCGGAGGTCTCCACCTACGAGCAGTACTTC	CASSLTSEVSTYEQYF